Detailed here is one T cell receptor beta chain. V was clipped by 2 bases and J by 6 bases; unmatched bases: 4. This CDR3 spans 15 amino acids. The V gene's germline CDR1 is SGHVS and CDR2 FNYEAQ. This sample stems from a study of blood T cell repertoires in COVID-19. The overall study: Samples representing acute and convalescent COVID-19 were sourced from the United States, Italy and Spain. In each case, the material was cDNA or gDNA derived from T cells, B-cell-depleted T cells, or PBMCs.

While infection was still active, Seattle patients were enrolled and then followed longitudinally. Under the authors' procedure: Reference gene primers were amplified, and this amplification served to estimate nucleated cell counts. Method: immunoSEQ multiplex PCR; TCRdb's copy keeps in-frame clones and lacks some. The V and J calls and clone size come from that table; D and trimming were worked out from the DNA. The table includes about 410,000 clones, around nine tenths detected once. This TCR derives from a middle-aged woman with COVID-19, enrolled during active disease. The chain employs TRBV7-6 and TRBJ1-6, with TRBD1 matching 7 bases. The sample taken for sequencing was peripheral blood. The CDR3 DNA reads as TGTGCCAGCAGCTTATCGAGACAGGGTAATTCACCCCTCCACTTT. Its protein is CASSLSRQGNSPLHF.